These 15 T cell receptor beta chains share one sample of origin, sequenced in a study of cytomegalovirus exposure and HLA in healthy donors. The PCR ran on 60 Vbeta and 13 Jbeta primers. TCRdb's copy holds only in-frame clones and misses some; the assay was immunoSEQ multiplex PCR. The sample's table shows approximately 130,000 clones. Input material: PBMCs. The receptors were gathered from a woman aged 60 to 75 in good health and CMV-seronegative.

CDR3 region: CASSLRGGSTDTQYF. The CDR3 DNA follows: TGTGCCAGCAGCTTGCGGGGGGGAAGCACAGATACGCAGTATTTT. The chain couples TRBV7-3 to TRBJ2-3, with 9 bases matching TRBD2. J lost 0 bases, V lost 3 bases, and 1 base had no gene match. Per germline, CDR1 SGHTA and CDR2 FQGTGA. CDR3 size: 15 residues.

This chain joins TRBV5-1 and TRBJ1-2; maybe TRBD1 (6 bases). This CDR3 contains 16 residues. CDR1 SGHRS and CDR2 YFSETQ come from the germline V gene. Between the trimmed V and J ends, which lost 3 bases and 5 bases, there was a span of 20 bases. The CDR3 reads CASSWARDTAGYGYTF. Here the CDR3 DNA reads TGCGCCAGCAGCTGGGCCCGGGACACTGCCGGTTATGGCTACACCTTC.

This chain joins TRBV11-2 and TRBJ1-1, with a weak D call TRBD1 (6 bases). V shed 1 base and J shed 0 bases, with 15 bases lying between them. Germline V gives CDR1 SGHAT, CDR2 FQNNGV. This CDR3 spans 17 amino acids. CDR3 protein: CASSLVASGHLNTEAFF. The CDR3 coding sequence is TGTGCCAGCAGCTTAGTAGCATCGGGACACCTGAACACTGAAGCTTTCTTT.

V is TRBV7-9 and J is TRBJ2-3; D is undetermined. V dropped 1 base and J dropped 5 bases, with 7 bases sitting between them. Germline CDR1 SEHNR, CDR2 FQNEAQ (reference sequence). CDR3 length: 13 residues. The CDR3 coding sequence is TGTGCCAGCAGCTTAGTTTCGGTAGATACGCAGTATTTT. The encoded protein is CASSLVSVDTQYF.

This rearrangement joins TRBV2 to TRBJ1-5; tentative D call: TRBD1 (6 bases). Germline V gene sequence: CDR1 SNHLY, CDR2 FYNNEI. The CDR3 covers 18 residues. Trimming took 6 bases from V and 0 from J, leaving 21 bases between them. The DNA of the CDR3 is TGTGCCAGCAGCCTCCAGGACAGCATTTTCTATAGCAATCAGCCCCAGCATTTT. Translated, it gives CASSLQDSIFYSNQPQHF.

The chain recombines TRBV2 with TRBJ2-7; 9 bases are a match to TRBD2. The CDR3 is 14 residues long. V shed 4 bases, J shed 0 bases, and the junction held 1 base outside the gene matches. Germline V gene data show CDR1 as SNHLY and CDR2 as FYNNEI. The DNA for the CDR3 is TGTGCCAGCAGTGGGACTAGCGCCTCCTACGAGCAGTACTTC. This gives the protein CASSGTSASYEQYF.

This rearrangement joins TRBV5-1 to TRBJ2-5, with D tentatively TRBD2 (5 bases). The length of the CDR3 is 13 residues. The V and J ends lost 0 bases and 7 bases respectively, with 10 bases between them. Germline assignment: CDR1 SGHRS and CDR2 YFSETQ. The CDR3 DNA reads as TGCGCCAGCAGCTTGGACTCAGAGGGGACCCAGTACTTC. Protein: CASSLDSEGTQYF.

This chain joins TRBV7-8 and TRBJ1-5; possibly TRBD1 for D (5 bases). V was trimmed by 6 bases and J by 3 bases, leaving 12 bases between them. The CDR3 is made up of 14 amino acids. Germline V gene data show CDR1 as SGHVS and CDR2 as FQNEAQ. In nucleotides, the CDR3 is TGTGCCAGCAGTAACGCAGGGAACAATCAGCCCCAGCATTTT. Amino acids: CASSNAGNNQPQHF.

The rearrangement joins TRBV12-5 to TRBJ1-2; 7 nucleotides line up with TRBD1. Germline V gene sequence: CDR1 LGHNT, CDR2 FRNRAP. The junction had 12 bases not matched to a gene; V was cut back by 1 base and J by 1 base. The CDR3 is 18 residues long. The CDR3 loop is CASGLDNIGTASNYGYTF. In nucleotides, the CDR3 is TGTGCTAGTGGTTTGGATAACATCGGGACAGCTAGTAACTATGGCTACACCTTC.

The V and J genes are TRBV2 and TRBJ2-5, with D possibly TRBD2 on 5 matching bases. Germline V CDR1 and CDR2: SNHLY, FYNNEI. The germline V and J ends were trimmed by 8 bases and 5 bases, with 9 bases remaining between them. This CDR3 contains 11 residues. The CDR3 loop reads CASSSGETQYF. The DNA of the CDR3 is TGTGCCAGCTCTTCGGGGGAGACCCAGTACTTC. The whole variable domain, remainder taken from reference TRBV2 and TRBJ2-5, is EPEVTQTPSHQVTQMGQEVILRCVPISNHLYFYWYRQILGQKVEFLVSFYNNEISEKSEIFDDQFSVERPDGSNFTLKIRSTKLEDSAMYFCASSSGETQYFGPGTRLLVL.

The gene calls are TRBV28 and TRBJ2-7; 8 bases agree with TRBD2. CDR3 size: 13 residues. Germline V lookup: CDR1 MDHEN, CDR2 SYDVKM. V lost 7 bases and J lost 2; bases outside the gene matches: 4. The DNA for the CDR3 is TGTGCCAGCATGTTCGGGGGGGCCTACGAGCAGTACTTC. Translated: CASMFGGAYEQYF. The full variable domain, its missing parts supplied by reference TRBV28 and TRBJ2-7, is DVKVTQSSRYLVKRTGEKVFLECVQDMDHENMFWYRQDPGLGLRLIYFSYDVKMKEKGDIPEGYSVSREKKERFSLILESASTNQTSMYLCASMFGGAYEQYFGPGTRLTVT.

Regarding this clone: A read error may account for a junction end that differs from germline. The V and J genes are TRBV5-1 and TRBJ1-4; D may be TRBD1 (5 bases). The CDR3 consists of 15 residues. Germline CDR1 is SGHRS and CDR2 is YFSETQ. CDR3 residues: CASTLEWGTNEKLFF. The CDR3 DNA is TGCGCCAGCACCTTGGAGTGGGGCACTAATGAAAAACTGTTTTTT. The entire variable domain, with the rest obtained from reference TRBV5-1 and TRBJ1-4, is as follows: KAGVTQTPRYLIKTRGQQVTLSCSPISGHRSVSWYQQTPGQGLQFLFEYFSETQRNKGNFPGRFSGRQFSNSRSEMNVSTLELGDSALYLCASTLEWGTNEKLFFGSGTQLSVL.

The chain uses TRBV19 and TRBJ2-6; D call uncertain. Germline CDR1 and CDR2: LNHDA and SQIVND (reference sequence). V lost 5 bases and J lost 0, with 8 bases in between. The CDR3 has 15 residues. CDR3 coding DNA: TGTGCCAGTAGTCCCCCAGGCTCTGGGGCCAACGTCCTGACTTTC. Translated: CASSPPGSGANVLTF.

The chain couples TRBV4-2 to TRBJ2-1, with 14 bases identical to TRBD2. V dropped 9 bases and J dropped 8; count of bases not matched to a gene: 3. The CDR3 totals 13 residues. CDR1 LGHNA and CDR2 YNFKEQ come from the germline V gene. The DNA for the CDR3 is TGTGCCAGTCGACTAGCGGGAGGGGATGAGCAGTTCTTC. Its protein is CASRLAGGDEQFF.

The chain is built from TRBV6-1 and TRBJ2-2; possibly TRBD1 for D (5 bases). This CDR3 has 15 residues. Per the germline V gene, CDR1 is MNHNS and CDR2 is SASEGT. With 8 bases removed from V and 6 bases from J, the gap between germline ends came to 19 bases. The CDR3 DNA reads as TGTGCCAGCCGCCTTAGGGGCGCCAAGGCCGGGGAGCTGTTTTTT. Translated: CASRLRGAKAGELFF.